These T cell receptor beta chains were read from a single sample in a study of T cell changes during pregnancy in multiple sclerosis. The method was immunoSEQ multiplex PCR; TCRdb's version includes in-frame clones alone and lacks a portion of them. The repertoire includes tens of thousands of clones, 91% of them detected once, and roughly 0.7% sits in the top ten. The sequenced sample was peripheral blood, obtained in the third trimester of pregnancy. The source is a female donor in good health, enrolled as a control in a pregnancy study. CDR3s include the opening cysteine and the closing phenylalanine or tryptophan. Each record gives: J gene, V gene, clone size, D gene, CDR3 length, CDR3 DNA, CDR3 protein. D genes are given only for firm matches. Clone sizes are given selectively: once, few, many, or a class where the clone is expanded.

TRBJ1-4 | TRBV10-1 | - | - | 17 | TGCGCCAGCAGTGAGATCGCCGGGTCTTCAACTAATGAAAAACTGTTTTTT | CASSEIAGSSTNEKLFF
TRBJ2-5 | TRBV4-3 | - | - | 13 | TGCGCCAGCAGCCAAGGTAGACAGGAGACCCAGTACTTC | CASSQGRQETQYF
TRBJ1-3 | TRBV6-1 | - | - | 15 | TGTGCCAGCAGTGCGGAGGAGGGCTCCGGAAACACCATATATTTT | CASSAEEGSGNTIYF
TRBJ1-4 | TRBV7-6 | - | - | 15 | TGTGCCAGCAGCTTAGTAGGCGGGTATAATGAAAAACTGTTTTTT | CASSLVGGYNEKLFF
TRBJ2-6 | TRBV28 | - | TRBD1 | 15 | TGTGCCAGCAGCACCACAGGGGCTGGGGCCAACGTCCTGACTTTC | CASSTTGAGANVLTF
TRBJ2-2 | TRBV27 | - | - | 13 | TGTGCCAGCAGTTCGACAGCCACCGGGGAGCTGTTTTTT | CASSSTATGELFF
TRBJ2-2 | TRBV6-6 | - | TRBD2 | 15 | TGTGCCAGCATCCCGGGGGGGTCGAACACCGGGGAGCTGTTTTTT | CASIPGGSNTGELFF
TRBJ1-1 | TRBV7-9 | - | TRBD1 | 14 | TGTGCCAGCAGCTTAGGGACAGGGAACACTGAAGCTTTCTTT | CASSLGTGNTEAFF
TRBJ1-2 | TRBV7-9 | few | TRBD1 | 14 | TGTGCCAGCAGCCGTACAGGGGGTGGCTATGGCTACACCTTC | CASSRTGGGYGYTF
TRBJ1-5 | TRBV5-1 | - | - | 16 | TGCGCCAGCAGCTTGGGGGCAAGAGGGGGAAATCAGCCCCAGCATTTT | CASSLGARGGNQPQHF
TRBJ1-2 | TRBV28 | - | - | 13 | TGTGCCAGCAGTTTCATGGCAGGGTATGGCTACACCTTC | CASSFMAGYGYTF
TRBJ1-2 | TRBV6-5 | - | TRBD1 | 13 | TGTGCCAGCAGGGTGGACAGGGCGGGAGGCTACACCTTC | CASRVDRAGGYTF
TRBJ2-7 | TRBV5-1 | - | TRBD1 | 14 | TGCGCCAGCAGCTGGGACAGGGGGCCCTACGAGCAGTACTTC | CASSWDRGPYEQYF
TRBJ2-7 | TRBV6-5 | - | TRBD2 | 15 | TGTGCCAGCAGTTACGGCGGGGGGGCCTCCTACGAGCAGTACTTC | CASSYGGGASYEQYF
TRBJ2-1 | TRBV2 | - | - | 14 | TGTGCCAGCAGTGGACTGGAGGGCTACAATGAGCAGTTCTTC | CASSGLEGYNEQFF
TRBJ1-4 | TRBV6-6 | - | - | 16 | TGTGCCAGCAGTGCGCGCGACTTCGCAACTAATGAAAAACTGTTTTTT | CASSARDFATNEKLFF
TRBJ2-5 | TRBV28 | once | - | 13 | TGTGCCAGCAGGGCAAGGGGCCAAGAGACCCAGTACTTC | CASRARGQETQYF
TRBJ1-2 | TRBV6-5 | - | - | 13 | TGTGCCAGCAGTTACTCGGGCGGGCAAGGCTACACCTTC | CASSYSGGQGYTF
TRBJ1-2 | TRBV7-9 | - | TRBD1 | 15 | TGTGCCAGCAGCCACCAACAGGGGGTTAACTATGGCTACACCTTC | CASSHQQGVNYGYTF
TRBJ1-5 | TRBV19 | - | - | 13 | TGTGCCAGTAGTATAGGGACAAATCAGCCCCAGCATTTT | CASSIGTNQPQHF
TRBJ2-1 | TRBV27 | - | - | 14 | TGTGCCAGCAGTTTACCGACAGGTGGCAATGAGCAGTTCTTC | CASSLPTGGNEQFF
TRBJ1-5 | TRBV2 | - | - | 14 | TGTGCCAGCAGTGAAATTAGAGGGTCTCAGCCCCAGCATTTT | CASSEIRGSQPQHF